This TCR beta chain came from a study of T-cell reconstitution after alpha-beta-depleted transplantation in children. Whole-study findings and limits: The study reportedly traced alpha-beta T cells about two months after transplant to several hundred expanded graft clones. The high TCRbeta diversity at day 60 in some patients came from surviving recipient T cells and thymic progenitors. At the one-year point after transplant, T-cell counts and TCRbeta diversity were found to come mostly from T cells that had been newly produced.

The junction had 3 bases not matched to a gene; V was cut back by 5 bases and J by 3 bases. Germline values: CDR1 LNHDA, CDR2 SQIVND (reference sequence). This CDR3 spans 14 amino acids. Researchers prepared the TCRbeta library using unique molecular identifiers, the study reports. Using its own MiXCR run on the PCR reads, TCRdb lists one record per CDR3 protein. The table shows 550,000 to 800,000 distinct CDR3 sequences, with roughly 13% occurring only once. This clonotype has more than one count but fewer than ten. As yet, its antigen is unknown. This TCR was recovered from a girl aged 2 to 10 with congenital amegakaryocytic thrombocytopenia, due to receive a stem cell transplant. J is TRBJ2-1 and V is TRBV19; 8 nucleotides match TRBD1. The sequences come from PBMCs, collected before TCRalphabeta/CD19-depleted stem cell transplant. The CDR3 loop is CASSWTGYYNEQFF. The DNA of the CDR3 is TGTGCCAGTAGTTGGACAGGGTACTACAATGAGCAGTTCTTC.